This TCR beta chain was identified during a study of beta chain features in type 1 diabetes. cDNA synthesis used the whole RNA isolate, giving expressed TCRB sequences. Libraries were prepared by immunoSEQ multiplex PCR; TCRdb keeps only in-frame clonotypes and omits some of them. The table shows 45,000 to 60,000 clones, with roughly 45% occurring only once. Study-level findings and limits: When Type 1 diabetes patients were examined, their TCRB CDR3s proved moderately but significantly shorter in all four CD4+ subsets.

As regards this clone: Its target is not known.

V shed 1 base and J 9 bases; nucleotides not matched to a gene: 11. The CDR3 has 15 residues. CDR1 is SGHNT, CDR2 YYREEE, per germline (reference sequence). The chain recombines TRBV5-4 with TRBJ2-5; TRBD2 agrees at 8 bases. The specimen sequenced was stem cell memory CD4+ T cells from blood. The origin of this receptor is a man aged 30 to 39 with type 1 diabetes. CDR3 sequence (DNA): TGTGCCAGCAGCTTGACTAGCGGAGGAAGAGATTCCCAGTACTTC. Translation: CASSLTSGGRDSQYF.